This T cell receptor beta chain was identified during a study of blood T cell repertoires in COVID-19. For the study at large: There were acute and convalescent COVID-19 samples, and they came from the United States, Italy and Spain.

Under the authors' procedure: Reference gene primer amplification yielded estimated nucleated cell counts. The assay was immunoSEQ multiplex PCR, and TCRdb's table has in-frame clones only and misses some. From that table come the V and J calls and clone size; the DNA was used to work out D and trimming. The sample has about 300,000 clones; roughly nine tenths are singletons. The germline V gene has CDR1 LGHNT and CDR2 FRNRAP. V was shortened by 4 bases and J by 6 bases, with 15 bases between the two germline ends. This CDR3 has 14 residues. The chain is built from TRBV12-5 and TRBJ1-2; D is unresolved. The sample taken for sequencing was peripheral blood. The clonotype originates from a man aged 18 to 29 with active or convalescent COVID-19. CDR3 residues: CASGSPGGMNGYTF. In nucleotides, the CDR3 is TGTGCTAGTGGTTCCCCCGGAGGGATGAATGGCTACACCTTC.